This T cell receptor (beta chain) was sequenced in a study of T cells in Graves' hyperthyroidism and ophthalmopathy. Diagnoses were established using clinical symptoms, serum thyroxine and TRAb, thyroid ultrasound and orbital computed tomography. In germline, CDR1 is MGHRA, CDR2 YSYEKL. Trimming took 3 bases from V and 5 from J, leaving 14 bases between them. CDR3 length: 14 amino acids. Using RNA transcripts as the source, TCR beta CDR3 regions were amplified. A first-round RT-PCR of the TCR CDR3 used the HTBI primer set. TCRdb processed the multiplex PCR reads anew with MiXCR; each CDR3 protein has one entry. The sample gives 550,000 to 700,000 distinct CDR3 sequences, roughly 50% of which show up once; around 20% is in the top ten.

This rearrangement joins TRBV4-1 to TRBJ2-7; possible D gene TRBD1, 5 bases. Sequenced material: peripheral blood or thyroid tissue (not recorded which). This receptor was identified in an adult woman with Graves' disease, either hyperthyroidism or ophthalmopathy (not recorded which). The CDR3 loop is CASSHQGRENEQYF. The CDR3 DNA is TGCGCCAGCAGCCATCAGGGCAGGGAAAACGAGCAGTACTTC.